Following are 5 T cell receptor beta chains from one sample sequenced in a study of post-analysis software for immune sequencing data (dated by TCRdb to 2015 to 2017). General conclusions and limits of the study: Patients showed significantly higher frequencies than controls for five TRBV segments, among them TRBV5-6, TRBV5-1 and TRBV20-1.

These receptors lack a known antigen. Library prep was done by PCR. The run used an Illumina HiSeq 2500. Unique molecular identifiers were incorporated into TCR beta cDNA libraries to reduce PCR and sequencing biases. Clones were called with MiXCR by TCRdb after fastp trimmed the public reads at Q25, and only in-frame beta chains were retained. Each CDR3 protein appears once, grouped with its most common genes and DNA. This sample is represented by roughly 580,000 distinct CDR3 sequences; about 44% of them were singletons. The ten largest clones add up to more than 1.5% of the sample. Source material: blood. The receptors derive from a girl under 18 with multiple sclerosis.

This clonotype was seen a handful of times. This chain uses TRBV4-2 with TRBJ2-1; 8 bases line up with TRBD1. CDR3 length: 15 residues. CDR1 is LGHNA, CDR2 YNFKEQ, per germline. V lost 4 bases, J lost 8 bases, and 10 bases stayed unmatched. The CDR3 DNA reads TGTGCCAGCAGCCCGGGACAGGCGGGAAGGTATGAGCAGTTCTTC. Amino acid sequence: CASSPGQAGRYEQFF.

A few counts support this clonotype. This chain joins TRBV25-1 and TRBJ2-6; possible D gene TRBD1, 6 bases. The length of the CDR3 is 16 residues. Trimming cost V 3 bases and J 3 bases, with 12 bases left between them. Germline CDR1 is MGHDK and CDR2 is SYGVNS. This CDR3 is CASSEAGAGGANVLTF. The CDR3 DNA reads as TGTGCCAGCAGTGAGGCAGGGGCTGGTGGGGCCAACGTCCTGACTTTC.

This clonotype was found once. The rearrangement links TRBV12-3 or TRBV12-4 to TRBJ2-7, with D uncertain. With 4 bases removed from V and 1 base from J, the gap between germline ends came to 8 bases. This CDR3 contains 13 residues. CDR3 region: CASSYPASYEQYF. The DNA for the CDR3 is TGTGCCAGCAGTTACCCTGCTTCCTACGAGCAGTACTTC.

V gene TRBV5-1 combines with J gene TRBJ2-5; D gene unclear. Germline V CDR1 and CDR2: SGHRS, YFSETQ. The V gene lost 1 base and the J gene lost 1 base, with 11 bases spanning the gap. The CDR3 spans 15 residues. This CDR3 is CASSLTGRIQETQYF. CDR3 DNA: TGCGCCAGCAGCTTGACGGGTCGGATCCAAGAGACCCAGTACTTC.

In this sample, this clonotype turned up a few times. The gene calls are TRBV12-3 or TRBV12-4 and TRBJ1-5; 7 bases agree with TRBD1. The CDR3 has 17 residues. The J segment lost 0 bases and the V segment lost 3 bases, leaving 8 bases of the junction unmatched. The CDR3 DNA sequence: TGTGCCAGCAGTTTTCCGACAGGGAGCAATAGCAATCAGCCCCAGCATTTT. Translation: CASSFPTGSNSNQPQHF.